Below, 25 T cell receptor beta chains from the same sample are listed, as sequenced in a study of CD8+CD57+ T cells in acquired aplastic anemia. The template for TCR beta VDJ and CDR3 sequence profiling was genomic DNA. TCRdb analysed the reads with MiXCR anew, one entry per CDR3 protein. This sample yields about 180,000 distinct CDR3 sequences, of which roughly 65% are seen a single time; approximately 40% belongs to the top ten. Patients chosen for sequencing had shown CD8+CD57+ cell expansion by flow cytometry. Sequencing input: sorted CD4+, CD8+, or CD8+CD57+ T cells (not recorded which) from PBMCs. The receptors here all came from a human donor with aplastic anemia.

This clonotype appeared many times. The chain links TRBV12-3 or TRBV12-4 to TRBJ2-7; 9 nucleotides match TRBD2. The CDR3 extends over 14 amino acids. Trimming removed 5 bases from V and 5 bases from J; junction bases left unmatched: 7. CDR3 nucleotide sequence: TGTGCCAGCAGTCTTAGCGGGGGATCCCACGAGCAGTACTTC. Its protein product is CASSLSGGSHEQYF.

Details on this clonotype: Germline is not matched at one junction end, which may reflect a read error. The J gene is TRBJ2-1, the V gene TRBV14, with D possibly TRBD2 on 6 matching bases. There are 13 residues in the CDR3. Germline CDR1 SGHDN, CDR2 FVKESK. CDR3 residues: CASSGREYNERFF. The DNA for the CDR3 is TGTGCCAGCAGTGGTCGGGAGTACAATGAGCGGTTCTTC.

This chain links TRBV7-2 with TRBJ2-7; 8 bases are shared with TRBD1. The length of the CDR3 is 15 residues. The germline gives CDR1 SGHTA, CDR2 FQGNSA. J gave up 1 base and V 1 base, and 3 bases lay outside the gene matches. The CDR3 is CASSLVTGGSYEQYF. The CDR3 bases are TGTGCCAGCAGCTTAGTTACAGGGGGGTCCTACGAGCAGTACTTC.

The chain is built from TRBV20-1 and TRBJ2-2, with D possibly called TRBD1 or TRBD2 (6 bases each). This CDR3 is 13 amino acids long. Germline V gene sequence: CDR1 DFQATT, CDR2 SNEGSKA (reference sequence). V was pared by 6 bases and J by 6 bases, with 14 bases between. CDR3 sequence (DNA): TGCAGTGCCAGGTCGGGGGCTGCCGGGGAGCTGTTTTTT. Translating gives CSARSGAAGELFF.

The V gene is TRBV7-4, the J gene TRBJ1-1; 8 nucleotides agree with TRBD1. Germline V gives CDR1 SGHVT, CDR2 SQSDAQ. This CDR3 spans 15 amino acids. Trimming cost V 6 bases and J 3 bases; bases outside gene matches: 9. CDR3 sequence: CASSEWAGGYTEAFF. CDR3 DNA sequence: TGTGCCAGCAGTGAGTGGGCAGGGGGCTACACTGAAGCTTTCTTT.

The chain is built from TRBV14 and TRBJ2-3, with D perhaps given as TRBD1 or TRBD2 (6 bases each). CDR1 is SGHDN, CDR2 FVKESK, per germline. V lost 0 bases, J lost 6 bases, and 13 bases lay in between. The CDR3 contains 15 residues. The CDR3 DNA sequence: TGTGCCAGCAGCCAAGATCGGGGGCCCTCTGATACGCAGTATTTT. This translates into CASSQDRGPSDTQYF.

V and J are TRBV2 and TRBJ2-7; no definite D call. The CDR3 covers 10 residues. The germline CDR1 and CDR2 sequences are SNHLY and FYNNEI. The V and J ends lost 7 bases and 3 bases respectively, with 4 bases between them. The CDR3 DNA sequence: TGTGCCAGCATTAGCTACGAGCAGTACTTC. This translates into CASISYEQYF.

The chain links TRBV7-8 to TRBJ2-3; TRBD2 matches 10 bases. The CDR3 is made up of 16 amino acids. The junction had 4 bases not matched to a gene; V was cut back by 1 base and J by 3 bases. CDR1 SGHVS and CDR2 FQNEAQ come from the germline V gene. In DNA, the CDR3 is TGTGCCAGCAGCTTAGACACTAGCGGGATAACAGATACGCAGTATTTT. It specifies CASSLDTSGITDTQYF.

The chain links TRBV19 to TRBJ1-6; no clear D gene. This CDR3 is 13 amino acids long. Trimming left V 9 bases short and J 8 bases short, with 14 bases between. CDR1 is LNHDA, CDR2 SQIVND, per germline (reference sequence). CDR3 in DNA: TGTGCCAGCTCAGGAGACGTTGATTCACCCCTCCACTTT. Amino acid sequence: CASSGDVDSPLHF.

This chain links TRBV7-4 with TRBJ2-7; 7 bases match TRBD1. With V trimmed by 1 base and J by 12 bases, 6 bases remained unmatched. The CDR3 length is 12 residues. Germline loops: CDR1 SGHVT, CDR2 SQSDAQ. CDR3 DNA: TGTGCCAGCAGCTTAGGGGGGACAGTGACGTACTTC. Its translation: CASSLGGTVTYF.

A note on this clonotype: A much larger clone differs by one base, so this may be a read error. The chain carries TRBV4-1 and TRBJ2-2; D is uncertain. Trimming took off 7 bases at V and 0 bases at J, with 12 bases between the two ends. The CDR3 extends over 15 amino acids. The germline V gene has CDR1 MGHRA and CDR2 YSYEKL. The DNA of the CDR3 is TGCGCCAGCACCCCCTATTTTCCGAACACCGGGGAGCTGTTTTTT. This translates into CASTPYFPNTGELFF.

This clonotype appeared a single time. The CDR3 loop reads CATAEGATNEKLFF. The DNA of the CDR3 is TGTGCCACCGCTGAGGGTGCAACTAATGAAAAACTGTTTTTT. V is TRBV24-1 and J is TRBJ1-4; D remains ambiguous. V lost 9 bases to trimming and J lost 0 bases, with 10 bases between them. There are 14 residues in the CDR3. Per germline, CDR1 KGHDR and CDR2 SFDVKD.

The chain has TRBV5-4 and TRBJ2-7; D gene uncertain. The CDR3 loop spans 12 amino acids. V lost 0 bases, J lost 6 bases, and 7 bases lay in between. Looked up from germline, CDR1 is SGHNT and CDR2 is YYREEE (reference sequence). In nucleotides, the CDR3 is TGTGCCAGCAGCTTGGACAATGGCGAGCAGTACTTC. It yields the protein CASSLDNGEQYF.

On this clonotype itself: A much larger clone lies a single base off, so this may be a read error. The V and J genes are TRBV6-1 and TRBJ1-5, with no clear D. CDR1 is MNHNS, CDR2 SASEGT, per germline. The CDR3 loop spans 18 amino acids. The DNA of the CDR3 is TGTGCCAACAGTGAACGACGCCCCTGGGAGGACGGCAATCAGCCCCAGCATTTT. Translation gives CANSERRPWEDGNQPQHF.

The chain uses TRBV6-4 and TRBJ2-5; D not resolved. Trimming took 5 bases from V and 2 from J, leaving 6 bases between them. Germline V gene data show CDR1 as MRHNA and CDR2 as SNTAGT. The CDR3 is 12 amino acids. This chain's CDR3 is CASSPEQETQYF. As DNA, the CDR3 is TGTGCCAGCAGTCCCGAACAAGAGACCCAGTACTTC.

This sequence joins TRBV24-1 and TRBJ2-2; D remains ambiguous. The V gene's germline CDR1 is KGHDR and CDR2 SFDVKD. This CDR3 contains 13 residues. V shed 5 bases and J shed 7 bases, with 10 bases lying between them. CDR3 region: CATSARSGGELFF. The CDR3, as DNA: TGTGCCACCAGTGCCCGAAGTGGCGGGGAGCTGTTTTTT.

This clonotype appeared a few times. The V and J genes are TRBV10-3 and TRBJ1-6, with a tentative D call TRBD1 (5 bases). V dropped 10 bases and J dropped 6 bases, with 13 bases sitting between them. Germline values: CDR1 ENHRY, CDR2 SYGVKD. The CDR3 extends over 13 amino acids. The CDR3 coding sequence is TGTGCCAGCGGGACGGGTTCTAATTCACCCCTCCACTTT. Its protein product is CASGTGSNSPLHF.

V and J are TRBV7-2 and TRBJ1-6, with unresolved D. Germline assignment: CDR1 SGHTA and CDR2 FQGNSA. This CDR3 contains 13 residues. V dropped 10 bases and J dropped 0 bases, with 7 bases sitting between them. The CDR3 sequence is CAIQSSYNSPLHF. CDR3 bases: TGTGCCATCCAGAGCTCCTATAATTCACCCCTCCACTTT.

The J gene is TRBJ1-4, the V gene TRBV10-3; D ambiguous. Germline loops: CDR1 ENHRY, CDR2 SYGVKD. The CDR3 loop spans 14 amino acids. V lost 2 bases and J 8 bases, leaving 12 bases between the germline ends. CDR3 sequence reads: CAISEAGSREKLFF. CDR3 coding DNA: TGTGCCATCAGTGAGGCCGGGTCCAGGGAAAAACTGTTTTTT.

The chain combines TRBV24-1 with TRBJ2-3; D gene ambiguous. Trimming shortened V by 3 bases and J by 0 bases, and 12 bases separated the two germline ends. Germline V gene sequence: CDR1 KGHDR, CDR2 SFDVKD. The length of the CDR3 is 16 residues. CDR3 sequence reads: CATSDTALGSTDTQYF. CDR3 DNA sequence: TGTGCCACCAGTGATACTGCTTTAGGTAGCACAGATACGCAGTATTTT.

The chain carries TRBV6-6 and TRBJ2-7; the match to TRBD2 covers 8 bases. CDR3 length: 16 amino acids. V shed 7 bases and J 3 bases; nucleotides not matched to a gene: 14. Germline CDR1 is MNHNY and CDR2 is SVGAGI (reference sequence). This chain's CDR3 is CASTIRRSGSYYEQYF. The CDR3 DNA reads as TGTGCCAGCACCATCCGAAGGAGCGGGAGTTACTACGAGCAGTACTTC.

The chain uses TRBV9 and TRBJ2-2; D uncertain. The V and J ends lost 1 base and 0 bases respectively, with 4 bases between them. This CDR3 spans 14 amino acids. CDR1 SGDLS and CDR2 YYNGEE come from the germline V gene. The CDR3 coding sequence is TGTGCCAGCAGCGTACCCGCGAACACCGGGGAGCTGTTTTTT. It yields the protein CASSVPANTGELFF.

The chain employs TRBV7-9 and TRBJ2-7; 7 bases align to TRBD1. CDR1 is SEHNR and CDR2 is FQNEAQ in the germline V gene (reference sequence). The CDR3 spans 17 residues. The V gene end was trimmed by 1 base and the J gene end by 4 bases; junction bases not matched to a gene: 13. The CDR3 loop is CASSLEIRQGKGYEQYF. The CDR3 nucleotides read TGTGCCAGCAGCTTAGAGATTCGACAGGGAAAAGGGTACGAGCAGTACTTC.

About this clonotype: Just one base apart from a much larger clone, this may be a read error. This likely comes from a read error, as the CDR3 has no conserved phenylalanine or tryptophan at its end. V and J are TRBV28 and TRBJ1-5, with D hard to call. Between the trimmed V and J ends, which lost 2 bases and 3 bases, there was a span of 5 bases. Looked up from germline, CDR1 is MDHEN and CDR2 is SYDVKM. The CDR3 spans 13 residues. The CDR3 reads CASSLGPNQPQHS. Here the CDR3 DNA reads TGTGCCAGCAGTTTAGGCCCCAATCAGCCCCAGCATTCT.

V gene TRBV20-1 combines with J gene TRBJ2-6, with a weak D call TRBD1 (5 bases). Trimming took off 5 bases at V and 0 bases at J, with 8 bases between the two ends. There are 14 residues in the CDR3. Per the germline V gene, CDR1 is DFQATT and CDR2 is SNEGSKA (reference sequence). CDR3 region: CSAPGNSGANVLTF. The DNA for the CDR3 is TGCAGTGCTCCAGGGAACTCTGGGGCCAACGTCCTGACTTTC.